This TCR beta chain was found in a study of Ad26.COV2.S vaccination and SARS-CoV-2 variants. Study-level background: Intramuscular Ad26.COV2.S doses were given once or twice, 56 days apart.

Trimming cost V 5 bases and J 5 bases, with 3 bases left between them. This CDR3 has 11 residues. Here immunoSEQ multiplex PCR was the method, and the copy in TCRdb shows in-frame clones only, minus some. This table has nearly 400,000 clones, 89% appearing once. Treatment of the sample: some 19 received Ad26.COV2.S at low or high dose, single or two shots; about 5 received placebo; per-sample allocation not given. Collection of the samples took place on day 63 after the first injection of vaccine or placebo. The administered vaccine (an Ad26 vector) expressed Wuhan-strain SARS-CoV-2 spike. This clone appeared once.

This TCR was sampled from a person between 18 and 60 years old who received the Ad26.COV2.S COVID-19 vaccine or a placebo. The chain carries TRBV12-3 or TRBV12-4 and TRBJ1-4; D ambiguous. The specimen was peripheral blood, collected in a trial of Ad26.COV2.S vaccine versus placebo. CDR3 coding DNA: TGTGCCAGCAGTCTAAATGAAAAACTGTTTTTT. Translating it yields CASSLNEKLFF.